This T cell receptor beta chain was profiled in a study of beta chain features in type 1 diabetes. Expressed TCRB transcripts were sequenced after all isolated RNA was converted to cDNA. Sequencing was performed with immunoSEQ multiplex PCR; in TCRdb, only in-frame clones are kept and a portion is missing. In the table there are about 320,000 clones, 13% to 15% of which are singletons. J lost 3 bases, V lost 5 bases, and 3 bases had no gene match. Germline CDR1 reads LNHDA; CDR2 reads SQIVND (reference sequence). The CDR3 totals 14 residues. The table lists this clone with a few counts. This sequence originates from a man aged 25 to 40 in good health. This chain uses TRBV19 with TRBJ1-1; 10 bases agree with TRBD1. Sequenced material: central memory CD4+ T cells from blood. The CDR3 sequence is CASSVDRGHTEAFF. CDR3 nucleotide sequence: TGTGCCAGTAGTGTTGACAGGGGGCACACTGAAGCTTTCTTT.